Sequencing of this T cell receptor (beta chain) was carried out in a study of cytomegalovirus exposure and HLA in healthy donors. Findings and limits, study-wide: TCR beta chain V- and J-gene trimming was linked, in a later analysis, to a missense variant in DCLRE1C.

Remarks on this clone: Its antigen is undetermined.

Primers for the PCR totalled 60 Vbeta and 13 Jbeta. Method: immunoSEQ multiplex PCR; TCRdb's copy keeps in-frame clones and lacks some. The data contain roughly 180,000 clones, 77% of them singletons. The CDR3 covers 15 residues. The germline V gene has CDR1 GTSNPN and CDR2 SVGIG (reference sequence). V shed 3 bases, J shed 5 bases, and the junction held 6 bases outside the gene matches. V is TRBV30 and J is TRBJ2-1; 11 bases line up with TRBD2. The TCR originated in a young man in good health and CMV-seronegative. The specimen was PBMCs. The CDR3 nucleotides are TGTGCCTGGAGCGTAGCGGGAGGGTCCCACAATGAGCAGTTCTTC. Protein: CAWSVAGGSHNEQFF.